Listed here are 25 T cell receptor beta chains from one sample, sequenced in a study of T cells in Graves' hyperthyroidism and ophthalmopathy. Amplification of TCR beta CDR3 regions used RNA as the template. Using the HTBI primer set, a first-round RT-PCR was run on the TCR CDR3. TCRdb independently ran MiXCR on the multiplex PCR reads; one entry per CDR3 protein. Of about 840,000 distinct CDR3 sequences in the sample, roughly 40% were seen once. Sample: blood. The origin of the receptors is a young man with Graves' hyperthyroidism.

The sample holds many counts of this clonotype. The chain links TRBV2 to TRBJ2-2, with a tentative D call TRBD2 (6 bases). This CDR3 spans 14 amino acids. V was pared by 7 bases and J by 9 bases, with 18 bases between. Germline lookup yields CDR1 SNHLY and CDR2 FYNNEI. CDR3 residues: CASIRTTPGRELFF. For the CDR3, the DNA is TGTGCCAGCATTAGGACTACGCCAGGCAGGGAGCTGTTTTTT.

This clonotype was seen at least ten times. This sequence joins TRBV7-9 and TRBJ1-4; weak D call: TRBD1 (6 bases). The CDR3 runs 14 residues. Germline-derived CDR1 and CDR2 are SEHNR and FQNEAQ (reference sequence). V gave up 3 bases and J gave up 5 bases, with 10 bases separating them. The CDR3 DNA reads TGTGCCAGCAGCTTGTCAGGGGTCAATGAAAAACTGTTTTTT. Translating it yields CASSLSGVNEKLFF.

The rearrangement links TRBV25-1 to TRBJ2-5, with a weak D call TRBD2 (6 bases). The germline gives CDR1 MGHDK, CDR2 SYGVNS. CDR3 size: 13 residues. Trimming shortened V by 11 bases and J by 1 base, and 14 bases separated the two germline ends. The chain's CDR3 is CAAKPGVQETQYF. The CDR3 DNA is TGTGCCGCGAAGCCGGGAGTCCAAGAGACCCAGTACTTC.

This clonotype was counted ten times or more. This chain uses TRBV9 with TRBJ1-2, with a tentative D call TRBD1 (5 bases). The ends were cut back, 4 bases at V and 8 bases at J, with 15 bases in the middle. Germline lookup yields CDR1 SGDLS and CDR2 YYNGEE. This CDR3 region has 13 residues. CDR3 sequence reads: CASSQAGAAGYTF. The CDR3 coding sequence is TGTGCCAGCAGCCAGGCCGGGGCGGCGGGCTACACCTTC.

This clonotype was seen ten or more times. The V call is TRBV29-1, the J call TRBJ2-7; D uncertain. Germline-derived CDR1 and CDR2 are SQVTM and ANQGSEA. The CDR3 has 11 amino acids. The germline V and J ends were trimmed by 6 bases and 3 bases, with 9 bases remaining between them. The CDR3 region is CSVRDGYEQYF. Written as DNA, the CDR3 is TGCAGCGTACGAGATGGCTACGAGCAGTACTTC.

This clonotype occurred a few times. J is TRBJ1-4 and V is TRBV12-3 or TRBV12-4; D not resolved. Trimming shortened V by 3 bases and J by 3 bases, and 8 bases separated the two germline ends. The CDR3 spans 14 residues. The DNA for the CDR3 is TGTGCCAGCAGTTTGTGGGAGGCTAATGAAAAACTGTTTTTT. Translation: CASSLWEANEKLFF.

The chain recombines TRBV2 with TRBJ2-7, with TRBD2 matching over 9 bases. CDR1 is SNHLY, CDR2 FYNNEI, per germline. The CDR3 is 15 amino acids. J was trimmed by 6 bases and V by 3 bases; bases with no gene match: 9. CDR3 residues: CASSDSGGALSEQYF. CDR3 DNA: TGTGCCAGCAGTGATAGCGGGGGAGCCCTTAGCGAGCAGTACTTC.

This clonotype was recorded many times. J is TRBJ1-2 and V is TRBV2; 11 bases match TRBD1. The germline gives CDR1 SNHLY, CDR2 FYNNEI. V trimming: 6 bases; J trimming: 3 bases; junction bases outside the gene matches: 6. This CDR3 region has 15 residues. The CDR3 DNA reads as TGTGCCAGCAGCGCACCGGGACAGGGGGACTATGGCTACACCTTC. Translation: CASSAPGQGDYGYTF.

This clonotype was picked up many times. The gene calls are TRBV20-1 and TRBJ2-7, with D unclear. In germline, CDR1 is DFQATT, CDR2 SNEGSKA (reference sequence). V lost 6 bases, J lost 0 bases, and 12 bases lay in between. CDR3 length: 13 amino acids. The DNA for the CDR3 is TGCAGTGCACCTAACAGAGACTCCTACGAGCAGTACTTC. Its protein product is CSAPNRDSYEQYF.

This chain uses TRBV7-6 with TRBJ2-7, with 9 bases matching TRBD1. With V trimmed by 8 bases and J by 1 base, 18 bases remained unmatched. The CDR3 extends over 18 amino acids. The germline CDR1 and CDR2 sequences are SGHVS and FNYEAQ. The CDR3 DNA is TGTGCCAGCGGCCGCGTCCCGGGACAGGGATCAGGGTCCTACGAGCAGTACTTC. This codes for CASGRVPGQGSGSYEQYF.

This clonotype was counted between two and nine times. This chain links TRBV9 with TRBJ2-5; 14 bases align to TRBD2. The germline CDR1 and CDR2 sequences are SGDLS and YYNGEE. V shed 7 bases and J 5 bases; nucleotides not matched to a gene: 10. The CDR3 length is 16 residues. CDR3 nucleotides: TGTGCCAGCTGCCCGGGACTAGCGGGAGTTACGGAGACCCAGTACTTC. This encodes CASCPGLAGVTETQYF. Using reference TRBV9 and TRBJ2-5 for the parts outside the CDR3, the full variable domain is DSGVTQTPKHLITATGQRVTLRCSPRSGDLSVYWYQQSLDQGLQFLIQYYNGEERAKGNILERFSAQQFPDLHSELNLSSLELGDSALYFCASCPGLAGVTETQYFGPGTRLLVL.

As to this clonotype: The junction and the germline gene differ at one end; a read error may be behind it. V gene TRBV19 combines with J gene TRBJ2-6; TRBD2 agrees at 13 bases. The CDR3 contains 18 residues. Germline loops: CDR1 LNHDA, CDR2 SQIVND (reference sequence). The CDR3 loop reads CASSFGLAGASGANVLTF. The CDR3, as DNA: TGTGCCAGTAGTTTCGGACTAGCGGGGGCCTCTGGGGCCAACGTCTTGACTTTC.

This clonotype was detected ten times or more. This chain links TRBV20-1 with TRBJ1-4; D possibly corresponds to TRBD1 (6 bases). Trimming stripped 4 bases from V and 8 bases from J, with 14 bases between. Germline V CDR1 and CDR2: DFQATT, SNEGSKA (reference sequence). The CDR3 length is 13 residues. In nucleotides, the CDR3 is TGCAGTGCTACCCCGGACAGACCGGAAAAACTGTTTTTT. It translates to CSATPDRPEKLFF.

The CDR3: CSPPGSEAFF. CDR3 coding DNA: TGCAGCCCTCCCGGGTCCGAAGCTTTCTTT. V and J are TRBV29-1 and TRBJ1-1; unclear D gene. The CDR3 totals 10 residues. Per the germline V gene, CDR1 is SQVTM and CDR2 is ANQGSEA. V gave up 8 bases and J gave up 8 bases, with 12 bases separating them.

This clonotype was observed a handful of times. This chain links TRBV7-9 with TRBJ2-7; TRBD2 matches 7 bases. CDR3 length: 14 residues. Germline V gene data show CDR1 as SEHNR and CDR2 as FQNEAQ (reference sequence). J gave up 4 bases and V 4 bases, and 7 bases lay outside the gene matches. The CDR3 region is CASSSSGEGYEQYF. CDR3 bases: TGTGCCAGCAGCTCGTCTGGGGAGGGGTACGAGCAGTACTTC.

As concerns this clonotype: A much larger clone lies one base from this, so it may be a read error. The V gene is TRBV10-3, the J gene TRBJ2-7, with 7 positions matching TRBD1. Germline V gene sequence: CDR1 ENHRY, CDR2 SYGVKD. The junction had 21 bases not matched to a gene; V was cut back by 8 bases and J by 2 bases. CDR3 length: 18 residues. CDR3 nucleotides: TGTGCCATCGGTTCCGACCGGGACAGCCGTACCTCCGCCTACGAGCAGTACTTC. Its translation is CAIGSDRDSRTSAYEQYF.

The chain links TRBV7-2 to TRBJ1-2; D unresolved. With 5 bases removed from V and 4 bases from J, the gap between germline ends came to 17 bases. From germline, CDR1 is SGHTA and CDR2 FQGNSA. CDR3 length: 15 amino acids. This CDR3 reads CASSPTDPMIYGYTF. The CDR3, as DNA: TGTGCCAGCAGCCCGACCGACCCGATGATCTATGGCTACACCTTC.

A few counts support this clonotype. In DNA, the CDR3 is TGTGCCAGCAGTCCCCGGGGGAGCGACGAGCAGTACTTC. Translating gives CASSPRGSDEQYF. The chain uses TRBV12-3 or TRBV12-4 and TRBJ2-7; D might be TRBD2 (6 bases). The CDR3 has 13 amino acids. V lost 5 bases to trimming and J lost 5 bases, with 13 bases between them.

This clonotype was seen many times. This chain connects TRBV19 to TRBJ1-1, with D maybe TRBD1 (5 bases). From germline, CDR1 is LNHDA and CDR2 SQIVND (reference sequence). Trimming removed 8 bases at V and 0 bases at J, with 7 bases between. The CDR3 is 12 residues long. CDR3 in DNA: TGTGCCAGTGCCAGGGTGAACACTGAAGCTTTCTTT. This codes for CASARVNTEAFF.

This clonotype was counted many times. The chain is built from TRBV7-6 and TRBJ2-2; D possibly corresponds to TRBD2 (6 bases). Germline V lookup: CDR1 SGHVS, CDR2 FNYEAQ. The V end was cut by 5 bases, the J end by 3 bases, with 10 bases between. This CDR3 spans 14 amino acids. The DNA of the CDR3 is TGTGCCAGCAGCCGTGGGAGGTACACCGGGGAGCTGTTTTTT. Amino acid sequence: CASSRGRYTGELFF.

V and J are TRBV7-2 and TRBJ1-2; D uncertain. The germline gives CDR1 SGHTA, CDR2 FQGNSA. The CDR3 has 14 amino acids. The V and J ends lost 1 base and 4 bases respectively, with 10 bases between them. In nucleotides, the CDR3 is TGTGCCAGCAGCTTAGGGGCCGGACCCTATGGCTACACCTTC. Its translation is CASSLGAGPYGYTF. Supplemented by reference TRBV7-2 and TRBJ1-2, the full variable domain reads GAGVSQSPSNKVTEKGKDVELRCDPISGHTALYWYRQSLGQGLEFLIYFQGNSAPDKSGLPSDRFSAERTGGSVSTLTIQRTQQEDSAVYLCASSLGAGPYGYTFGSGTRLTVV.

At least ten counts were recorded for this clonotype. Mismatch with germline at one junction end may stem from a read error. J is TRBJ2-5 and V is TRBV7-7, with 10 bases identical to TRBD2. The length of the CDR3 is 14 residues. Per the germline V gene, CDR1 is SSHAT and CDR2 is FNYEAQ (reference sequence). The CDR3 is CASSTGLAEETQYF. The CDR3 nucleotides are TGTGCTAGCAGCACCGGACTAGCGGAAGAGACCCAGTACTTC.

This clonotype was recorded at least ten times. The germline gene is not matched at one end of the junction; a read error may be the cause. The chain joins TRBV7-7 to TRBJ2-7, with D uncertain. Germline V gene data show CDR1 as SSHAT and CDR2 as FNYEAQ (reference sequence). The CDR3 runs 15 residues. The CDR3: CASSLGVTGSYEQYF. The CDR3 DNA sequence: TGTGCTAGCAGCTTAGGTGTGACCGGCTCCTACGAGCAGTACTTC.

The sample holds a few counts of this clonotype. The chain recombines TRBV12-3 or TRBV12-4 with TRBJ1-5; possible D gene TRBD1, 5 bases. Trimming removed 3 bases at V and 5 bases at J, with 14 bases between. The CDR3 runs 15 residues. CDR3 sequence reads: CASSLGTHVDQPQHF. CDR3 in DNA: TGTGCCAGCAGTTTGGGGACTCACGTCGATCAGCCCCAGCATTTT.

This clonotype was seen only a few times. The V gene is TRBV7-2, the J gene TRBJ2-5; D is perhaps TRBD2 (6 bases). The CDR3 covers 16 residues. Germline V gene lookup returns CDR1 SGHTA and CDR2 FQGNSA. Trimming removed 6 bases from V and 3 bases from J, with 20 bases in between. The CDR3 DNA reads TGTGCCAGCAGTCCCGGACCTTATAGCGGAGAAGAGACCCAGTACTTC. Translation: CASSPGPYSGEETQYF.